The 13 T cell receptor beta chains in this list originate from one sample, sequenced in a study of blood T cell repertoires in COVID-19 (dated by TCRdb to about 2020). The method behind the library was the immunoSEQ multiplex PCR assay. Entries here come from immuneACCESS through TCRdb and include only in-frame sequences with V and J called. Some clones fail to appear in such tables; in the studies checked, an unresolved V gene covers under half of the shortfall, and the cause of the remainder is unknown. Here the sample has some 170,000 clones; just under 90% occur a single time. Of the sample, 9.5% to 15% falls within the top ten clones. The sequenced material came from peripheral blood. The source of these receptors is a woman in her 70s with COVID-19, enrolled during active disease.

This clone was recorded once. V gene TRBV12-3 or TRBV12-4 combines with J gene TRBJ2-5, with D tentatively TRBD2 (5 bases). V gave up 10 bases and J gave up 2 bases, with 14 bases separating them. The CDR3 has 13 residues. The CDR3 sequence is CATRRSPQETQYF. The CDR3 nucleotides are TGTGCCACCAGGAGGTCTCCTCAAGAGACCCAGTACTTC.

The genes are TRBV27 and TRBJ1-6, with D maybe TRBD1 (5 bases). Trimming stripped 3 bases from V and 10 bases from J, with 10 bases between. The CDR3 is 13 residues long. In germline, CDR1 is MNHEY, CDR2 SMNVEV (reference sequence). The CDR3 DNA follows: TGTGCCAGCAGTTTGTCAGGGTTGTCACCCCTCCACTTT. Its protein product is CASSLSGLSPLHF.

V gene TRBV11-2 combines with J gene TRBJ2-7, with 13 bases identical to TRBD2. The CDR3 totals 19 residues. CDR1 and CDR2 (germline): SGHAT, FQNNGV. V was pared by 5 bases and J by 2 bases, with 15 bases of the junction left unmatched. The CDR3 sequence: CASSIRNGLAGEGAYEQYF. The CDR3 coding sequence is TGTGCCAGCAGCATTCGAAACGGACTAGCGGGAGAGGGGGCCTACGAGCAGTACTTC. Full variable domain (outside the CDR3, taken from reference TRBV11-2 and TRBJ2-7): EAGVAQSPRYKIIEKRQSVAFWCNPISGHATLYWYQQILGQGPKLLIQFQNNGVVDDSQLPKDRFSAERLKGVDSTLKIQPAKLEDSAVYLCASSIRNGLAGEGAYEQYFGPGTRLTVT.

The chain has TRBV19 and TRBJ1-1, with D possibly matching TRBD1 (6 bases). The CDR3 runs to 14 residues. The V gene lost 3 bases and the J gene lost 4 bases, with 12 bases spanning the gap. Germline V gene data show CDR1 as LNHDA and CDR2 as SQIVND (reference sequence). Here the CDR3 DNA reads TGTGCCAGTAGTATCACAGGGAAGACCACTGAAGCTTTCTTT. It yields the protein CASSITGKTTEAFF.

CDR3 DNA sequence: TGTGCCAGTAGTGAGCGGATCTCCTCCTACGAGCAGTACTTC. Protein sequence: CASSERISSYEQYF. The rearrangement uses TRBV19 and TRBJ2-7; D is perhaps TRBD2 (5 bases). Per germline, CDR1 LNHDA and CDR2 SQIVND (reference sequence). V lost 5 bases to trimming and J lost 0 bases, with 11 bases between them. This CDR3 comprises 14 residues.

The chain is built from TRBV28 and TRBJ1-2; D is uncertain. V lost 4 bases and J lost 4, with 16 bases in between. The CDR3 consists of 15 residues. CDR1 is MDHEN, CDR2 SYDVKM, per germline. The CDR3 region is CASSSSKNLAYGYTF. CDR3 DNA: TGTGCCAGCAGTTCCTCCAAAAACCTGGCCTATGGCTACACCTTC.

The gene calls are TRBV14 and TRBJ2-7; weak D call: TRBD2 (6 bases). Trimming took 4 bases from V and 6 from J, leaving 19 bases between them. The CDR3 runs to 15 residues. From germline, CDR1 is SGHDN and CDR2 FVKESK. The CDR3 region has the DNA TGTGCCAGCAGCCCATTACGACTAGGGAGCGGCGAGCAGTACTTC. Translating it yields CASSPLRLGSGEQYF.

In nucleotides, the CDR3 is TGTGCCAGCAGAGGATCGGAGGGTGACTATGGCTACACCTTC. Amino acid sequence: CASRGSEGDYGYTF. The rearrangement uses TRBV2 and TRBJ1-2; D gene ambiguous. CDR3 size: 14 residues. Germline loops: CDR1 SNHLY, CDR2 FYNNEI. The V end lost 6 bases, the J end lost 3 bases, and 14 bases lay between the germline ends.

The J gene is TRBJ1-6, the V gene TRBV7-2; 7 positions agree with TRBD1. Per the germline V gene, CDR1 is SGHTA and CDR2 is FQGNSA. The CDR3 spans 14 residues. V shed 2 bases, J shed 9 bases, and the junction held 4 bases outside the gene matches. CDR3 bases: TGTGCCAGCAGCTTAAGACAGGGATTTTCACCCCTCCACTTT. Translated: CASSLRQGFSPLHF.

The chain links TRBV28 to TRBJ1-2; perhaps TRBD1 as D (6 bases). This CDR3 is 16 amino acids long. Germline loops: CDR1 MDHEN, CDR2 SYDVKM. Trimming shortened V by 2 bases and J by 5 bases, and 18 bases separated the two germline ends. CDR3 bases: TGTGCCAGCAGTTTACGGGCAGTTCCAGGGGCGTATGGCTACACCTTC. Its translation: CASSLRAVPGAYGYTF.

J is TRBJ1-5 and V is TRBV4-3; D is uncertain. V lost 0 bases and J lost 5, with 5 bases in between. This CDR3 is 13 amino acids long. Germline V gene data show CDR1 as LGHNA and CDR2 as YSLEER. The CDR3 DNA follows: TGCGCCAGCAGCCAAGACCAGGATCAGCCCCAGCATTTT. Amino acids: CASSQDQDQPQHF.

The chain carries TRBV19 and TRBJ2-1; 7 bases line up with TRBD1. Germline V CDR1 and CDR2: LNHDA, SQIVND (reference sequence). Trimming cost V 0 bases and J 4 bases; bases outside gene matches: 3. This CDR3 contains 15 residues. The CDR3 region is CASSIEGQNYNEQFF. The CDR3 DNA is TGTGCCAGTAGTATAGAGGGACAGAATTACAATGAGCAGTTCTTC.

The chain combines TRBV4-1 with TRBJ1-1, with a weak D call TRBD1 (6 bases). The CDR3 has 17 residues. Germline CDR1 and CDR2: MGHRA and YSYEKL. V was trimmed by 0 bases and J by 3 bases, leaving 17 bases between them. The CDR3 DNA reads TGCGCCAGCAGCCAAGAATCGGGGACACCCTTCGACACTGAAGCTTTCTTT. Translated: CASSQESGTPFDTEAFF.